This T cell receptor (beta chain) came from a study of early T cells in non-severe SARS-CoV-2 infection. Individual cDNA molecules each received unique molecular identifiers attached to them. Each CDR3 protein is one row after TCRdb ran MiXCR on the 5' RACE reads. The profile shows about 64,000 distinct CDR3 sequences, around 12% of them singletons. This CDR3 comprises 14 residues. The germline V gene has CDR1 KGHSH and CDR2 LQKENI. Trimming stripped 2 bases from V and 6 bases from J, with 11 bases between. The TCR was taken from an adult who was a healthcare worker with PCR-confirmed SARS-CoV-2 infection or an uninfected control (not recorded which). The chain joins TRBV18 to TRBJ2-1; the D is unclear. Sequencing was performed on whole blood, taken at baseline. CDR3 sequence (DNA): TGTGCCAGCTCACCAGCGCTGACCTCCAATGAGCAGTTCTTC. Translated, it gives CASSPALTSNEQFF.